The next 3 T cell receptor beta chains were all read from a single sample in a study of blood T cells in healthy people across ages. PCR was performed a second time for about 7 to 12 cycles using a sample-barcoded 5' primer and a J-beta primer mix. TCRdb analysed the 5' RACE reads with MiXCR anew, one entry per CDR3 protein. The table has about 1.4 million distinct CDR3 sequences, 59% seen once. What was sequenced was blood. These receptors were obtained from a man aged 18-30 years in good health.

In its sample, this clonotype was seen once. V and J are TRBV27 and TRBJ1-2; D is undetermined. This CDR3 contains 12 residues. V was pared by 4 bases and J by 10 bases, with 13 bases between. Germline V gene data show CDR1 as MNHEY and CDR2 as SMNVEV (reference sequence). CDR3 loop: CASSYSPGDYTF. DNA for the CDR3: TGTGCCAGCAGTTACTCGCCCGGGGACTACACCTTC.

The genes are TRBV11-2 and TRBJ2-3, with 15 bases lining up with TRBD2. After removal of 4 bases from V and 2 bases from J, the junction contained 4 bases not matched to a gene. Germline V gives CDR1 SGHAT, CDR2 FQNNGV. CDR3 length equals 17 residues. The CDR3 DNA follows: TGTGCCAGCAGCTCCGGGACTAGCGGGGGGACCACAGATACGCAGTATTTT. Translating gives CASSSGTSGGTTDTQYF.

This clonotype was seen a handful of times. The germline gene is not matched at one end of the junction; a read error may be the cause. This chain uses TRBV4-3 with TRBJ1-5, with D perhaps TRBD1 (5 bases). Looked up from germline, CDR1 is LGHNA and CDR2 is YSLEER. This CDR3 spans 15 amino acids. In DNA form, the CDR3 reads TGCGCCGGCAGCCAAGCGGTTGGGGGGATTCAGCCCCAGCATTTT. Protein product: CAGSQAVGGIQPQHF.